Below, 21 T cell receptor beta chains from the same sample are listed, as sequenced in a study of CD8+ T cells in alopecia areata. Specified treatment: oral pan-JAK inhibitor, 5-10 mg twice daily. Following RNA extraction, reverse transcription yielded cDNA that acted as the sequencing template. The assay was immunoSEQ multiplex PCR, and TCRdb's table has in-frame clones only and misses some. Among about 190,000 clones listed, around 60% were seen once. Specimen: CD4+ T cells sorted from blood, collected at week 4, from a patient treated with tofacitinib. The receptors were sampled from a human donor with alopecia areata.

The CDR3: CSASSVNEQFF. CDR3 nucleotide sequence: TGCAGTGCTAGTTCTGTGAATGAGCAGTTCTTC. The rearrangement uses TRBV20-1 and TRBJ2-1; no reliable D call. The CDR3 covers 11 residues. Per germline, CDR1 DFQATT and CDR2 SNEGSKA (reference sequence). The ends were cut back, 3 bases at V and 7 bases at J, with 7 bases in the middle.

The V gene is TRBV28, the J gene TRBJ2-7; D is undetermined. Germline CDR1 and CDR2: MDHEN and SYDVKM. The CDR3 covers 15 residues. Trimming stripped 5 bases from V and 3 bases from J, with 17 bases between. The CDR3 here is CASSPGVPTYYEQYF. As DNA, the CDR3 is TGTGCCAGCAGTCCTGGTGTTCCCACCTACTACGAGCAGTACTTC.

V is TRBV6-5 and J is TRBJ1-3; D is ambiguous. This CDR3 is built from 14 residues. Per the germline V gene, CDR1 is MNHEY and CDR2 is SVGAGI. The V gene lost 4 bases and the J gene lost 4 bases, with 11 bases spanning the gap. CDR3 DNA sequence: TGTGCCAGCAGTTCCCCCGGACTGGGAAACACCATATATTTT. Translating it yields CASSSPGLGNTIYF.

V gene TRBV30 combines with J gene TRBJ2-7; D remains ambiguous. The CDR3 length is 13 residues. V lost 0 bases and J 4 bases, leaving 10 bases between the germline ends. Looked up from germline, CDR1 is GTSNPN and CDR2 is SVGIG (reference sequence). The DNA for the CDR3 is TGTGCCTGGAGTGTACAAACGGCATACGAGCAGTACTTC. Amino acid sequence: CAWSVQTAYEQYF.

The chain has TRBV5-6 and TRBJ2-2, with D maybe TRBD2 (6 bases). Germline CDR1 SGHDT, CDR2 YYEEEE. Trimming removed 0 bases at V and 2 bases at J, with 14 bases between. The CDR3 extends over 17 amino acids. CDR3 in amino acids: CASSLVYAGPNTGELFF. CDR3 DNA sequence: TGTGCCAGCAGCTTGGTTTACGCGGGGCCAAACACCGGGGAGCTGTTTTTT.

The chain couples TRBV30 to TRBJ1-5, with D tentatively TRBD1 (5 bases). The germline V and J ends were trimmed by 0 bases and 7 bases, with 13 bases remaining between them. The germline gives CDR1 GTSNPN, CDR2 SVGIG (reference sequence). The CDR3 runs to 14 residues. The CDR3 DNA follows: TGTGCCTGGAGTGTAGAAGGGGTTAGGCAGCCCCAGCATTTT. Translation gives CAWSVEGVRQPQHF.

Concerning this clone: The conserved phenylalanine or tryptophan normally closing the CDR3 is absent here, so this likely arose from a read error. Because the CDR3's place on the DNA is in doubt, the DNA is left out and the CDR3 is given as listed by TCRdb. The gene calls are TRBV23-1 and TRBJ2-7; TRBD1, the D gene given by the table, was not confirmed from the DNA. TRBV23-1 counts as an open reading frame of uncertain function. The CDR3 totals 10 residues, both ends included. Here the CDR3 reads CASNRQGLKL.

The V call is TRBV27, the J call TRBJ2-5, with D possibly matching TRBD2 (6 bases). The CDR3 is 16 residues long. V lost 6 bases to trimming and J lost 5 bases, with 22 bases between them. Germline CDR1 is MNHEY and CDR2 is SMNVEV (reference sequence). The CDR3 here is CASSPMGRAGGETQYF. DNA of the CDR3: TGTGCCAGCAGCCCCATGGGGCGGGCAGGAGGGGAGACCCAGTACTTC.

V and J are TRBV4-2 and TRBJ1-1; D unresolved. V lost 1 base and J lost 7, with 10 bases in between. The germline V gene has CDR1 LGHNA and CDR2 YNFKEQ. This CDR3 is built from 13 residues. The CDR3 spells CASSQGQNDEAFF. CDR3 in DNA: TGTGCCAGCAGCCAAGGCCAGAACGATGAAGCTTTCTTT.

This chain joins TRBV2 and TRBJ2-3; D is undetermined. This CDR3 is 11 amino acids long. Per the germline V gene, CDR1 is SNHLY and CDR2 is FYNNEI. Trimming stripped 10 bases from V and 5 bases from J, with 10 bases between. Here the CDR3 reads CAIVEGDTQYF. The DNA of the CDR3 is TGTGCCATCGTTGAAGGAGATACGCAGTATTTT.

The chain employs TRBV29-1 and TRBJ2-5; 7 bases map to TRBD1. V shed 5 bases and J 3 bases; nucleotides not matched to a gene: 6. Germline CDR1 SQVTM, CDR2 ANQGSEA. The CDR3 consists of 13 residues. The CDR3 DNA is TGCAGCGTTACCAGGGGGAAGAAAGAGACCCAGTACTTC. Protein product: CSVTRGKKETQYF.

This rearrangement joins TRBV4-1 to TRBJ1-1, with D unresolved. Germline CDR1 MGHRA, CDR2 YSYEKL. This CDR3 has 14 amino acids. With 6 bases removed from V and 0 bases from J, the gap between germline ends came to 11 bases. In DNA form, the CDR3 reads TGCGCCAGCAGTCGGGTTTGGATGAACACTGAAGCTTTCTTT. Protein sequence: CASSRVWMNTEAFF.

J is TRBJ2-1 and V is TRBV4-3; D gene uncertain. The CDR3 runs 13 residues. CDR1 and CDR2 from the germline V gene are LGHNA and YSLEER. With 4 bases removed from V and 7 bases from J, the gap between germline ends came to 11 bases. CDR3: CASSREAFNEQFF. The CDR3 region has the DNA TGCGCCAGCAGCCGGGAAGCGTTTAATGAGCAGTTCTTC.

This clone was observed a few times. The J gene is TRBJ2-1, the V gene TRBV29-1; a possible D gene is TRBD1 (5 bases). Between the trimmed V and J ends, which lost 7 bases and 2 bases, there was a span of 21 bases. The germline gives CDR1 SQVTM, CDR2 ANQGSEA. The CDR3 is made up of 16 amino acids. The CDR3 spells CSALLDSRSPYNEQFF. CDR3 bases: TGCAGCGCCCTCCTTGACAGCAGGAGTCCCTACAATGAGCAGTTCTTC.

The CDR3 nucleotides read TGCAGCGTTGCGACCAAGTCTCTAGCCAAAAACATTCAGTACTTC. Translation: CSVATKSLAKNIQYF. This chain connects TRBV29-1 to TRBJ2-4; no reliable D call. Trimming took off 4 bases at V and 0 bases at J, with 13 bases between the two ends. The germline CDR1 and CDR2 sequences are SQVTM and ANQGSEA. CDR3 length equals 15 residues.

The V and J genes are TRBV11-2 and TRBJ2-7; D is possibly TRBD1 or TRBD2 (5 bases each). The CDR3 contains 13 residues. Germline CDR1 is SGHAT and CDR2 is FQNNGV. V lost 3 bases, J lost 6 bases, and 12 bases lay in between. The CDR3 nucleotides are TGTGCCAGCAGCTTTGGGGGTCCTGGCGAGCAGTACTTC. Residues: CASSFGGPGEQYF.

V gene TRBV5-1 combines with J gene TRBJ2-3; weak D call: TRBD2 (5 bases). Germline V gene lookup returns CDR1 SGHRS and CDR2 YFSETQ. This CDR3 spans 14 amino acids. V was trimmed by 4 bases and J by 0 bases, leaving 9 bases between them. The CDR3 DNA reads TGCGCCAGCAGCGGGTTAGCGAGCACAGATACGCAGTATTTT. The encoded protein is CASSGLASTDTQYF.

The chain couples TRBV29-1 to TRBJ2-1; D unresolved. The CDR3 consists of 13 residues. Germline loops: CDR1 SQVTM, CDR2 ANQGSEA. V dropped 7 bases and J dropped 7 bases, with 17 bases sitting between them. CDR3 nucleotide sequence: TGCAGCGGGTGTAGTCGGAACCTTAATGAGCAGTTCTTC. Translation: CSGCSRNLNEQFF.

This clone was observed a few times. The J gene is TRBJ2-1, the V gene TRBV10-3; no definite D call. The CDR3 contains 15 residues. The V gene's germline CDR1 is ENHRY and CDR2 SYGVKD. The ends were cut back, 0 bases at V and 8 bases at J, with 14 bases in the middle. The CDR3 sequence is CAISESQGRQDEQFF. CDR3 in DNA: TGTGCCATCAGTGAGTCCCAAGGACGGCAGGATGAGCAGTTCTTC.

The chain has TRBV19 and TRBJ2-6; TRBD1 matches at 9 bases. The CDR3 runs to 19 residues. CDR1 is LNHDA and CDR2 is SQIVND in the germline V gene (reference sequence). V was pared by 4 bases and J by 1 base, with 11 bases of the junction left unmatched. CDR3 bases: TGTGCCAGTAGTAGGGACAGGGAGAATTCCTGGTCTGGGGCCAACGTCCTGACTTTC. Its protein is CASSRDRENSWSGANVLTF.

The J gene is TRBJ2-1, the V gene TRBV5-6, with 8 bases matching TRBD2. V lost 0 bases to trimming and J lost 6 bases; unmatched junction nucleotides: 2. Germline loops: CDR1 SGHDT, CDR2 YYEEEE. The CDR3 loop spans 14 amino acids. As DNA, the CDR3 is TGTGCCAGCAGCTTGGAACTAGCGGTCAATGAGCAGTTCTTC. As protein: CASSLELAVNEQFF.